Following are 15 T cell receptor beta chains from one sample sequenced in a study of tumor-infiltrating lymphocytes in primary liver carcinoma. Total RNA (around 0.45 ug) served as template for TCR beta cDNA synthesis primed by a constant-region primer. A slightly modified ARM-PCR protocol with three nested multiplex PCR rounds produced these TCR beta libraries. The first two PCR rounds used TRBV1-TRBV30 forward primers with a C-beta reverse primer, 9 to 11 cycles each. TCRdb reprocessed the multiplex PCR reads via MiXCR and lists one record per CDR3 protein. This sample has 100,000 to 150,000 distinct CDR3 sequences, with under 65% found just once. Co-extraction yielded RNA and DNA from roughly 21-30 mg of unsorted bulk tissue. Input material: liver tumor tissue from sampling region 3. This sample's subset: tumor region T3, left-lateral pole. All receptors derive from a woman aged 55-69 years with primary liver carcinoma and hepatitis B virus infection.

The CDR3 sequence is CASSVVVGSSYEQYF. The CDR3 DNA reads as TGTGCCAGCAGCGTGGTGGTGGGAAGCTCCTACGAGCAGTACTTC. The rearrangement joins TRBV11-3 to TRBJ2-7; D is unclear. The CDR3 runs 15 residues. The V and J ends lost 5 bases and 0 bases respectively, with 14 bases between them. Germline assignment: CDR1 SGHNT and CDR2 YENEEA. Supplemented by reference TRBV11-3 and TRBJ2-7, the full variable domain reads EAGVVQSPRYKIIEKKQPVAFWCNPISGHNTLYWYLQNLGQGPELLIRYENEEAVDDSQLPKDRFSAERLKGVDSTLKIQPAELGDSAVYLCASSVVVGSSYEQYFGPGTRLTVT.

The chain combines TRBV2 with TRBJ2-3; D tentatively reads TRBD1 or TRBD2 (5 bases each). This CDR3 spans 15 amino acids. The V end lost 6 bases, the J end lost 8 bases, and 21 bases lay between the germline ends. CDR1 and CDR2 (germline): SNHLY, FYNNEI. CDR3 DNA sequence: TGTGCCAGCAGCAACGGCGACAGACCCGGAGGTACGCAGTATTTT. Protein: CASSNGDRPGGTQYF. Together with reference TRBV2 and TRBJ2-3, the CDR3 gives the full variable domain: EPEVTQTPSHQVTQMGQEVILRCVPISNHLYFYWYRQILGQKVEFLVSFYNNEISEKSEIFDDQFSVERPDGSNFTLKIRSTKLEDSAMYFCASSNGDRPGGTQYFGPGTRLTVL.

The rearrangement joins TRBV6-2 or TRBV6-3 to TRBJ2-5; possibly TRBD1 for D (5 bases). This CDR3 contains 16 residues. Trimming took 4 bases from V and 5 from J, leaving 20 bases between them. CDR1 MNHEY and CDR2 SVGEGT come from the germline V gene. The CDR3 bases are TGTGCCAGCAGTTCGAGGTGGACAAGGGAATTCGAGACCCAGTACTTC. The encoded protein is CASSSRWTREFETQYF.

About this clonotype itself: It is unclear where the CDR3 begins or ends on the DNA, so no DNA is shown, and the CDR3 is as TCRdb lists it. The chain carries TRBV11-3 and TRBJ2-2; the table's TRBD2 call for D was not verified on the DNA. Counting both end residues, the CDR3 totals 19 amino acids. Germline V gene sequence: CDR1 SGHNT, CDR2 YENEEA. CDR3 region: CASSLDLSGRALALGSCFF.

This clonotype was recorded many times. This chain connects TRBV12-3 or TRBV12-4 to TRBJ2-2; the match to TRBD1 covers 8 bases. V was pared by 6 bases and J by 5 bases, with 8 bases of the junction left unmatched. The CDR3 extends over 15 amino acids. DNA of the CDR3: TGTGCCAGCAGCCCGGACAGGGCCAGGACCGGGGAGCTGTTTTTT. Protein product: CASSPDRARTGELFF.

With regard to this clonotype: This CDR3 is missing its conserved last phenylalanine or tryptophan, likely due to a read error. No DNA is shown, since the ends of the CDR3 on it are uncertain; the CDR3 is the one TCRdb lists. The genes are TRBV29-1 and TRBJ2-3; no DNA check was done on the table's D call, TRBD2. The CDR3 is 12 amino acids long, termini counted. The germline CDR1 and CDR2 sequences are SQVTM and ANQGSEA. CDR3 in amino acids: CNLTSAGDTRYS.

Of note for this clonotype: At one boundary the junction diverges from the germline segment, which might be a read error. The chain joins TRBV5-5 to TRBJ2-7; tentatively, D is TRBD1 (6 bases). The CDR3 has 15 amino acids. Germline V gene sequence: CDR1 SGHKS, CDR2 YYEKEE (reference sequence). The DNA of the CDR3 is TGTGCCAGCAGCTTCACCCTCCGGGACACCTACGAGCAAAACTTC. Amino acids: CASSFTLRDTYEQNF. Together with reference TRBV5-5 and TRBJ2-7, the CDR3 gives the full variable domain: DAGVTQSPTHLIKTRGQQVTLRCSPISGHKSVSWYQQVLGQGPQFIFQYYEKEERGRGNFPDRFSARQFPNYSSELNVNALLLGDSALYLCASSFTLRDTYEQNFGPGTRLTVT.

There are many counts of this clonotype. The chain carries TRBV4-1 and TRBJ2-7; TRBD2 aligns across 15 bases. The CDR3 totals 18 residues. The germline V gene encodes CDR1 MGHRA and CDR2 YSYEKL. The V segment lost 0 bases and the J segment 5 bases; nucleotides outside the gene matches: 8. Here the CDR3 reads CASSQEMGTSGRRHEQYF. CDR3 DNA sequence: TGCGCCAGCAGCCAAGAAATGGGGACTAGCGGGAGGAGGCACGAGCAGTACTTC.

The table lists this clonotype with a few counts. This may be a read error, as it is one base from a much larger clone. This sequence joins TRBV28 and TRBJ2-1; unclear D gene. V lost 3 bases to trimming and J lost 2 bases, with 14 bases between them. Germline V lookup: CDR1 MDHEN, CDR2 SYDVKM. The CDR3 is 16 amino acids. CDR3 protein: CASSFPGVWTYNEQFF. CDR3 in DNA: TGTGCCAGCAGTTTCCCCGGCGTCTGGACCTACAATGAGCAGTTCTTC.

A note on this clonotype: This may come from a read error, since a much larger clone is one base off. The chain employs TRBV28 and TRBJ1-1, with D tentatively TRBD1 (6 bases). Germline values: CDR1 MDHEN, CDR2 SYDVKM. With 2 bases removed from V and 3 bases from J, the gap between germline ends came to 10 bases. The CDR3 is made up of 14 amino acids. CDR3 DNA: TGTGCCAGCAGTTTAACAGGGAAGCACACTGAAGCTTTCTTT. This codes for CASSLTGKHTEAFF.

This chain links TRBV13 with TRBJ2-2; D perhaps matches TRBD1 (5 bases). Germline CDR1 reads PRHDT; CDR2 reads FYEKMQ (reference sequence). The CDR3 consists of 16 residues. Trimming removed 8 bases from V and 3 bases from J, with 19 bases in between. For the CDR3, the DNA is TGTGCCAGCGGCCGATGGACATGGATCGACACCGGGGAGCTGTTTTTT. Its protein product is CASGRWTWIDTGELFF.

This clonotype appeared once. A much larger clone differs by one base, so this may be a read error. The gene calls are TRBV6-1 and TRBJ2-7; D is undetermined. CDR3 length: 14 residues. Trimming shortened V by 7 bases and J by 2 bases, and 15 bases separated the two germline ends. Germline V lookup: CDR1 MNHNS, CDR2 SASEGT. The CDR3: CASNRAGVTYEQYF. The CDR3 nucleotides are TGTGCCAGCAATCGGGCAGGTGTAACCTACGAGCAGTACTTC.

This clonotype was observed a handful of times. V usage is TRBV28 and J usage is TRBJ2-1, with 8 bases lining up with TRBD2. Trimming took 10 bases from V and 4 from J; bases not matched to a gene: 15. CDR3 size: 16 residues. CDR1 and CDR2 (germline): MDHEN, SYDVKM. CDR3 nucleotides: TGTGCCACCCGAGCAACAAATAGCGGGGATTACAATGAGCAGTTCTTC. Translation: CATRATNSGDYNEQFF. Supplemented by reference TRBV28 and TRBJ2-1, the full variable domain reads DVKVTQSSRYLVKRTGEKVFLECVQDMDHENMFWYRQDPGLGLRLIYFSYDVKMKEKGDIPEGYSVSREKKERFSLILESASTNQTSMYLCATRATNSGDYNEQFFGPGTRLTVL.

About this clonotype: A read error may explain this, as a much larger clone is one base away. The rearrangement links TRBV10-3 to TRBJ1-4; perhaps TRBD1 as D (5 bases). The CDR3 totals 13 residues. Germline lookup yields CDR1 ENHRY and CDR2 SYGVKD. CDR3: CAFSEQGLGELFF. CDR3 bases: TGTGCCTTCAGTGAGCAGGGCCTTGGGGAACTGTTTTTT.

Notes on this clonotype: One junction end does not reproduce the germline sequence, and a read error may be involved. V and J are TRBV2 and TRBJ1-1, with D tentatively TRBD1 (5 bases). Germline V gene lookup returns CDR1 SNHLY and CDR2 FYNNEI. The CDR3 consists of 12 residues. The CDR3 DNA reads as TGTACCAGCACTCGGGACGGCACTGAAGCTTTCTTT. It translates to CTSTRDGTEAFF.